The 8 T cell receptor beta chains listed next were all sequenced from one sample in a study of naive and memory T cell subsets. Both TRBC1 and TRBC2 were covered by a beta constant-region primer of two equimolar oligonucleotides. Nested alpha and beta constant-region primers with the SP2 primer drove four PCR rounds on ligated cDNA. From the UMI-ligation and nested PCR reads, TCRdb called clonotypes with MiXCR, one entry per CDR3 protein. Of about 120,000 distinct CDR3 sequences in the sample, over 30% were seen once. The sample comprised central memory CD4+ T cells from blood. The receptors originated from a human donor in good health.

The table lists this clonotype with a few counts. The CDR3: CASSLGRELFF. The CDR3, as DNA: TGTGCCAGCAGCTTGGGCCGGGAGCTGTTTTTT. The chain is built from TRBV5-6 and TRBJ2-2, with D uncertain. Trimming took 0 bases from V and 9 from J, leaving 3 bases between them. Germline V lookup: CDR1 SGHDT, CDR2 YYEEEE. The CDR3 has 11 amino acids.

This chain connects TRBV27 to TRBJ1-2; D is ambiguous. CDR1 is MNHEY and CDR2 is SMNVEV in the germline V gene (reference sequence). V was pared by 4 bases and J by 0 bases, with 9 bases between. This CDR3 spans 14 amino acids. CDR3 DNA sequence: TGTGCCAGCAGTTCTGGGTTAGCTAACTATGGCTACACCTTC. Protein: CASSSGLANYGYTF.

Here the CDR3 DNA reads TGTGCCAGCAGTTTGCTCCCCCAGACTAATGAAAAACTGTTTTTT. Protein: CASSLLPQTNEKLFF. This chain links TRBV12-3 or TRBV12-4 with TRBJ1-4; D remains ambiguous. With 3 bases removed from V and 2 bases from J, the gap between germline ends came to 10 bases. The CDR3 covers 15 residues.

The chain uses TRBV9 and TRBJ2-1, with TRBD2 matching over 11 bases. The V segment lost 2 bases and the J segment 6 bases; nucleotides outside the gene matches: 10. Per germline, CDR1 SGDLS and CDR2 YYNGEE. The CDR3 is made up of 17 amino acids. CDR3 DNA sequence: TGTGCCAGCAGCGTCGATTCCCTAGCGGGAGGTATCAATGAGCAGTTCTTC. As protein: CASSVDSLAGGINEQFF.

This clonotype was seen only once. The rearrangement uses TRBV27 and TRBJ1-1; D is ambiguous. The CDR3 runs to 13 residues. Germline values: CDR1 MNHEY, CDR2 SMNVEV (reference sequence). V was pared by 5 bases and J by 1 base, with 8 bases between. CDR3 sequence: CASSIPGNTEAFF. CDR3 bases: TGTGCCAGCAGTATACCGGGGAACACTGAAGCTTTCTTT.

This clonotype was recorded a few times. The chain links TRBV7-8 to TRBJ2-7; 8 bases agree with TRBD1. Germline trimming cut 5 bases from V and 4 bases from J; bases unmatched to any gene: 13. Germline CDR1 and CDR2: SGHVS and FQNEAQ. The CDR3 contains 16 residues. For the CDR3, the DNA is TGTGCCAGCAGCGCGAAACAGGGGGTTTTACTGTACGAGCAGTACTTC. This sequence encodes CASSAKQGVLLYEQYF.

The chain recombines TRBV28 with TRBJ2-7; TRBD2 agrees at 10 bases. There are 14 residues in the CDR3. The germline V gene encodes CDR1 MDHEN and CDR2 SYDVKM. Losses at the gene ends were 6 bases for V and 5 bases for J; bases not matched to a gene: 7. CDR3 amino acids: CASRPSGSTNEQYF. The CDR3 region has the DNA TGTGCCAGCAGACCTAGCGGGAGTACGAACGAGCAGTACTTC.

This chain connects TRBV7-2 to TRBJ2-7; 7 nucleotides agree with TRBD1. The CDR3 is made up of 16 amino acids. V was pared by 5 bases and J by 1 base, with 11 bases of the junction left unmatched. Germline CDR1 SGHTA, CDR2 FQGNSA. The CDR3 protein is CASSRPLGTASYEQYF. The CDR3 nucleotides read TGTGCCAGCAGCCGTCCCTTAGGGACAGCTTCCTACGAGCAGTACTTC.